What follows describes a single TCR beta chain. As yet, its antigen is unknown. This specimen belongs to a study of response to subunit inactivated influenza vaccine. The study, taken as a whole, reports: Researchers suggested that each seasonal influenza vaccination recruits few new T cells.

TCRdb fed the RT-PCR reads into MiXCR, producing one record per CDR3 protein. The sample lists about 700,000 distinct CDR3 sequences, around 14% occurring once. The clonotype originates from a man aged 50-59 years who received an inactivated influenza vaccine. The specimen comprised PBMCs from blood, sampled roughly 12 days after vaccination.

The CDR3 sequence is CSVELAGGSGPGGWKQYF. The DNA for the CDR3 is TGCAGCGTTGAACTGGCAGGGGGGAGCGGTCCCGGAGGGTGGAAGCAGTACTTC. The chain recombines TRBV29-1 with TRBJ2-7; tentative D call: TRBD1 (7 bases). From germline, CDR1 is SQVTM and CDR2 ANQGSEA. There are 18 residues in the CDR3. Trimming pared 2 bases from V and 8 bases from J, leaving 31 bases between.